The entry below describes one T cell receptor (beta chain). What it binds is not known. The CDR3 runs to 13 residues. Germline assignment: CDR1 DFQATT and CDR2 SNEGSKA (reference sequence). V dropped 5 bases and J dropped 4; count of bases not matched to a gene: 6. Alongside a J-beta primer mix, a sample-barcoded 5' primer served in a second PCR lasting roughly 6 to 11 cycles. A single record per CDR3 protein comes from TCRdb applying MiXCR to the 5' RACE reads. The sample contains 550,000 to 750,000 distinct CDR3 sequences, under 25% of which appear only once. For every donor, a draw yielded around 10 milliliters of peripheral blood. The data derive from a study of blood T cells in healthy people across ages. Findings of the study overall: PBMCs were not sorted, which prevented a conclusive comparison of naive versus antigen-experienced cells.

The J gene is TRBJ2-5, the V gene TRBV20-1; 8 positions agree with TRBD1. The specimen was blood. The clonotype comes from a man aged 70-80 years in good health. The CDR3 protein is CSADGQGVETQYF. The CDR3 coding sequence is TGCAGTGCTGATGGACAGGGCGTAGAGACCCAGTACTTC.